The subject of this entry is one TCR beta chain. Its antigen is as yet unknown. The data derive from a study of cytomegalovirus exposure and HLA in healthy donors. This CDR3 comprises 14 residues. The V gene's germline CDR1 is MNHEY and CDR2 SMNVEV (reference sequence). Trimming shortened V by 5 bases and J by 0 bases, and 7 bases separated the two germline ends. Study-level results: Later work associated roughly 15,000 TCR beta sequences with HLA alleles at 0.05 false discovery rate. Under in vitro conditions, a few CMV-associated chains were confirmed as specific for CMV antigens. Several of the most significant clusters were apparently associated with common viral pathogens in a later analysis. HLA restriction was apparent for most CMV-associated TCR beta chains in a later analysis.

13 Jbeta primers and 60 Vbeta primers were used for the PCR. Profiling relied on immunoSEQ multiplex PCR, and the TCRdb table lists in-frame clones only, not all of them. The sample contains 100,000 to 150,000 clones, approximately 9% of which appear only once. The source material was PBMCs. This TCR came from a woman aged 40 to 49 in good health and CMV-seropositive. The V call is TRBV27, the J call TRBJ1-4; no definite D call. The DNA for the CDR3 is TGTGCCAGCAGTCCGGGAGCAACTAATGAAAAACTGTTTTTT. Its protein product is CASSPGATNEKLFF.